The present T cell receptor beta chain was sequenced within a study of blood T cells in healthy people across ages (dated by TCRdb to the mid-2010s). Regarding the research as a whole: Template switching captured roughly one uniquely barcoded TCR beta cDNA molecule per two T cells in model experiments. Using deep sequencing normalized with unique cDNA molecular identifiers, the study measured how TCR beta repertoire diversity changes with age. Four age groups were formed from the donors: young (average roughly 15 years), middle-aged (approximately 39), aged (approximately 60) and long-lived (82). To avoid experimental bias, donors of different ages were randomly spread across the sequencing lanes. For two donors (one aged 18 to 30 and one aged 80 or older), the study analyzed two additional independent replicas of 1 million unique cDNA reads from the same blood draw. Points the paper makes about the study in general: The percentage of naive T cells measured by flow cytometry correlated strongly with observed TCR beta diversity. Because donor CMV infection status was unknown, age-related changes in expanded clonotypes were potentially confounded. Since profiling was done on bulk unsorted PBMCs, naive and antigen-experienced compartments could not be conclusively compared. Compared with the aged group, more naive CD4+ T cells, fewer expanded clones and increased TCR diversity were shown by the long-lived group, suggesting age selection. Estimates of total diversity based on one million sequenced T cells were considered lower bounds and underestimates. As age increased, observed TCR beta diversity per million T cells dropped in a roughly linear way, and a significant reduction was already evident by age 40.

Library method: 5' RACE. The instrument given in TCRdb is Illumina HiSeq 2500. The second PCR ran for about 7 to 11 cycles and used a J-beta primer mix along with a sample-barcoded 5' primer. Each TCR beta cDNA molecule received a unique molecular identifier from a template-switch 5' adaptor carrying 12 random nucleotides. Each sample yielded at least 2.5 million CDR3-containing paired-end reads. The Mint cDNA synthesis kit, primed by a TRBC-specific oligonucleotide, was used to synthesize first-strand cDNA from all RNA. After uracil-DNA glycosylase treatment, a first 18-cycle PCR used universal primers M1SS and BC2_uni_R on all cDNA. In the original analysis: Normalization of each sample was performed by random selection of 1 million high-quality reads, each carrying a distinct molecular identifier. Reads sharing molecular identifiers were discarded rather than binned into consensus sequences. MiTCR, run with a Q25 quality threshold and the strictest error-elimination algorithm, handled CDR3 identification, clonotype clustering and error correction. A nonparametric unseen species model with Euler transformation was used to estimate a lower bound on total TCR beta diversity. TCRdb's own reprocessing of the public reads used fastp at Q25 and MiXCR and kept productive beta chains. Rows are combined by CDR3 protein, so each entry shows the most common genes and DNA. V and J calls and clone size were set by TCRdb, not the authors. The sample has 1.5 million or so distinct CDR3 sequences on record, roughly 40% of them singletons. Clones ranked in the top ten supply around 8% of the sample.

This clonotype was counted between two and nine times. The antigen it binds to is not known. The input lacks base qualities; no much larger clone sits a single base away. The roughly 39 donors, aged roughly 6 to 95 years, were systemically healthy Caucasian individuals from Russia. About 9.6 milliliters of peripheral blood were collected from each donor into EDTA-treated Vacutainer tubes. Ficoll-Paque density-gradient centrifugation was used to isolate PBMCs, with at least 7 million per sample. Trizol reagent was used to extract total RNA from the PBMCs, yielding at least 5 micrograms per sample. Naive CD45RAhigh/CD27high T cell percentages were measured by flow cytometry on a PBMC aliquot from every donor. The CDR3 numbers 16 residues from cysteine through phenylalanine. Only the CDR3 region is kept as DNA, spanning 48 bases read in frame from base 1. V is pruned by 5 bases and J by 6 bases, leaving 11 bases of the junction without a gene match. Looking up the germline V gene (reference sequence) yields CDR1 LGHDT and CDR2 YNNKEL.

This TCR was sampled from a woman aged 18-29 years in good health. Recombination linked TRBV3-1 to TRBJ2-1; 9 bases in the junction line up with TRBD2. The sequenced sample was blood. The CDR3: CASSSRVTSGRNEQFF. The DNA is as follows: TGTGCCAGCAGCTCAAGAGTCACTAGCGGGCGCAATGAGCAGTTCTTC.